This is a list of T cell receptor beta chains from one sample in a study of cytomegalovirus exposure and HLA in healthy donors. Only in-frame clones appear in the TCRdb table, and some are missing; sequencing was by immunoSEQ multiplex PCR. Of approximately 130,000 clones in the sample, 75% to 85% were seen once. The sample comprised PBMCs. These TCRs come from a man aged 40-55 years in good health and CMV-seronegative. CDR3s include the opening cysteine and the closing phenylalanine or tryptophan. The order of the fields is CDR3 length, V gene, D gene, J gene, clone size, CDR3 DNA, CDR3 protein. A D gene is named only where the DNA matches it firmly. Some rows have no size entry. The others give once, few or many, or a class for an expanded clone.

16,TRBV7-2,TRBD2,TRBJ2-1,.,TGTGCCAGCAGTCCCGGACTAGGGAGCTCCTACAATGAGCAGTTCTTC,CASSPGLGSSYNEQFF
15,TRBV7-9,TRBD2,TRBJ2-1,.,TGTGCCAGCAGCTTAGGGACTAGCGACTACAATGAGCAGTTCTTC,CASSLGTSDYNEQFF
14,TRBV7-2,.,TRBJ2-3,.,TGTGCCAGCAGCTTAGGTTCCGGGGTGGATACGCAGTATTTT,CASSLGSGVDTQYF
15,TRBV6-5,.,TRBJ1-2,.,TGTGCCAGCAGTTTATACCGGGGGGCAGTCTATGGCTACACCTTC,CASSLYRGAVYGYTF
14,TRBV28,.,TRBJ2-5,.,TGTGCCAGCAGTTTCCTCACTAGCACAGAGACCCAGTACTTC,CASSFLTSTETQYF
13,TRBV9,TRBD2,TRBJ2-1,.,TGTGCCAGCAGCGTAAGACTAGCGGGGCAGCAGTTCTTC,CASSVRLAGQQFF
12,TRBV28,TRBD1,TRBJ1-1,.,TGTGCCAGCCGGACAGGGATGCCTGAAGCTTTCTTT,CASRTGMPEAFF
15,TRBV27,.,TRBJ2-1,.,TGTGCCAGCAGTTTAAGGGGGAGCTCCTACAATGAGCAGTTCTTC,CASSLRGSSYNEQFF
14,TRBV6-1,TRBD1,TRBJ2-7,.,TGTGCCAGCAGCCTTGGACAGGGCCCCTACGAGCAGTACTTC,CASSLGQGPYEQYF
15,TRBV11-2,.,TRBJ2-7,.,TGTGCCAGCAGCTTGCGGGGTAGGGATCACTACGAGCAGTACTTC,CASSLRGRDHYEQYF
15,TRBV2,TRBD1,TRBJ2-5,.,TGTGCCAGCTCCCTAGGACAGGGAGAGCAAGAGACCCAGTACTTC,CASSLGQGEQETQYF
15,TRBV19,.,TRBJ1-1,few,TGTGCCAGTAGGGTCGGGGGGGGGACGAACACTGAAGCTTTCTTT,CASRVGGGTNTEAFF
13,TRBV6-5,.,TRBJ2-1,.,TGTGCCAGCAGTATTCCGGGGTTCGGGAAGCAGTTCTTC,CASSIPGFGKQFF
15,TRBV7-2,.,TRBJ1-1,few,TGTGCCAGCATCCCGCGGGGGGGTGGAGGGACTGAAGCTTTCTTT,CASIPRGGGGTEAFF
15,TRBV6-5,TRBD1,TRBJ1-6,.,TGTGCCAGCAGTTACCAGGGACAGCAGAATTCACCCCTCCACTTT,CASSYQGQQNSPLHF
15,TRBV27,.,TRBJ1-5,few,TGTGCCAGCCGCTTCTTGGGCAGCTACAATCAGCCCCAGCATTTT,CASRFLGSYNQPQHF
16,TRBV7-6,.,TRBJ2-1,few,TGTGCCAGCAGCTCCGAGCGGGTGGGGCGGAGCGATGAGCAGTTCTTC,CASSSERVGRSDEQFF
16,TRBV19,TRBD1,TRBJ1-2,.,TGTGCCAGTAGTACCCTAGGACAGGGTGATAACTATGGCTACACCTTC,CASSTLGQGDNYGYTF
14,TRBV27,.,TRBJ1-1,.,TGTGCCAGCAGGAGTGGGGGGTGGAACACTGAAGCTTTCTTT,CASRSGGWNTEAFF
15,TRBV5-6,.,TRBJ2-5,.,TGTGCCAGCAGCTTGACACAGGGGGGGCTGGAGACCCAGTACTTC,CASSLTQGGLETQYF
15,TRBV27,.,TRBJ1-4,.,TGTGCCAGCAGTCTGTACAGGGATCAGAATGAAAAACTGTTTTTT,CASSLYRDQNEKLFF
12,TRBV18,.,TRBJ1-1,.,TGTGCCAGCTCACCTGGACAGAGTGAAGCTTTCTTT,CASSPGQSEAFF
13,TRBV29-1,TRBD1,TRBJ1-1,.,TGCAGCGTTGCTGACAGGGCGGACACTGAAGCTTTCTTT,CSVADRADTEAFF
15,TRBV6-1,TRBD2,TRBJ2-7,.,TGTGCCAGCAGTGAAGCGGGACTAGCGATTTACGAGCAGTACTTC,CASSEAGLAIYEQYF
14,TRBV28,.,TRBJ1-4,.,TGTGCCAGCAGTTCCCCTGGGGGCGAGGAAAAACTGTTTTTT,CASSSPGGEEKLFF
13,TRBV19,TRBD1,TRBJ1-5,.,TGTGCCAGTAAAGGACAGGGGGGTCAGCCCCAGCATTTT,CASKGQGGQPQHF
15,TRBV19,.,TRBJ1-4,.,TGTGCCAGTAGCCGAGGGCCTGCAACTAATGAAAAACTGTTTTTT,CASSRGPATNEKLFF
13,TRBV10-1,TRBD1,TRBJ2-2,few,TGCGCCAGCCGACAGGGTACCACCGGGGAGCTGTTTTTT,CASRQGTTGELFF
14,TRBV6-5,.,TRBJ2-6,once,TGTGCCAGCAGGGCCCCGGGTGGGGCCAACGTCCTGACTTTC,CASRAPGGANVLTF
15,TRBV2,.,TRBJ2-2,few,TGTGCCAGCAGTGAGGCTAGCGAGAACACCGGGGAGCTGTTTTTT,CASSEASENTGELFF
12,TRBV29-1,.,TRBJ2-7,.,TGCAGCGTTGAGGGACTGACCTACGAGCAGTACTTC,CSVEGLTYEQYF
13,TRBV10-2,.,TRBJ1-1,.,TGCGCCAGCCGTATGGCGGGGAACACTGAAGCTTTCTTT,CASRMAGNTEAFF
20,TRBV13,TRBD2,TRBJ2-1,.,TGTGCCAGCAGCTCTAGGGGACTAGCGGGGGAGGGGACCGCCTACAATGAGCAGTTCTTC,CASSSRGLAGEGTAYNEQFF
15,TRBV9,.,TRBJ2-3,once,TGTGCCAGCAGCGTAGAGCTGAGTAGCACAGATACGCAGTATTTT,CASSVELSSTDTQYF
15,TRBV5-1,TRBD1,TRBJ1-2,.,TGCGCCAGCAGCTTGTCAGGACAGGGATGGTCGATGGACGCCTTC,CASSLSGQGWSMDAF
15,TRBV28,TRBD1,TRBJ1-2,.,TGTGCCAGCAGTGTGTGGACAGGGGATAACTATGGCTACACCTTC,CASSVWTGDNYGYTF
12,TRBV5-6,TRBD1,TRBJ1-2,.,TGTGCCAGCAGCCCGACAGGGTTTGGCTACACCTTC,CASSPTGFGYTF
16,TRBV6-4,TRBD2,TRBJ2-3,.,TGTGCCAGCAGTGAAGGTGTAGCGGGAGGGCCGGATACGCAGTATTTT,CASSEGVAGGPDTQYF
15,TRBV19,.,TRBJ1-2,few,TGTGCCAGTAACGCGGGGGCCTACCCCAACTATGGCTACACCTTC,CASNAGAYPNYGYTF
12,TRBV5-6,.,TRBJ2-2,.,TGTGCCAGCAGCCCGTCCACCGGGGAGCTGTTTTTT,CASSPSTGELFF
14,TRBV2,.,TRBJ2-7,.,TGTGCCAGCAGTGATGGTCTGGCAGTCGCCGAGCAGTACTTC,CASSDGLAVAEQYF
16,TRBV5-1,.,TRBJ2-5,once,TGCGCCAGCAGCTGGATGGAGCCGGGGGACCAAGAGACCCAGTACTTC,CASSWMEPGDQETQYF
16,TRBV10-2,.,TRBJ2-5,.,TGCGCCAGCAGTTTCTGGTCGGCGGGCTACCAAGAGACCCAGTACTTC,CASSFWSAGYQETQYF
13,TRBV10-3,.,TRBJ2-5,.,TGTGCCATCAGTCCCGGGTGGTCGGAGACCCAGTACTTC,CAISPGWSETQYF
13,TRBV21-1,.,TRBJ1-2,.,TGTGCCAGCAGCAAAGGGCAGGACTATGGCTACACCTTC,CASSKGQDYGYTF
17,TRBV9,.,TRBJ2-3,.,TGTGCCAGCAGCGTAGGCGACGAATGGGGGCCGACAGATACGCAGTATTTT,CASSVGDEWGPTDTQYF
13,TRBV9,.,TRBJ1-2,.,TGTGCCAGCAGCGGATCTTTAGCTCATGGCTACACCTTC,CASSGSLAHGYTF
16,TRBV5-6,TRBD2,TRBJ2-3,.,TGTGCCAGCGGGACCGACCCCCGGGGGGGCCCAGATACGCAGTATTTT,CASGTDPRGGPDTQYF
17,TRBV10-1,TRBD2,TRBJ2-3,once,TGCGCCAGCAGCCGCGGGAGGGGCTTGGGACACACAGATACGCAGTATTTT,CASSRGRGLGHTDTQYF
14,TRBV19,TRBD2,TRBJ2-3,.,TGTGCCAGTAGTATTGATGCGGGGGCAGATACGCAGTATTTT,CASSIDAGADTQYF
16,TRBV30,TRBD2,TRBJ2-3,.,TGTGCCTGGAGTTCTTTGGGCGGGAGGGCCGGAGATACGCAGTATTTT,CAWSSLGGRAGDTQYF
13,TRBV5-1,TRBD1,TRBJ1-2,once,TGCGCCAGCAGTTCCCAGGGGACAGGCGACTACACCTTC,CASSSQGTGDYTF
17,TRBV7-2,TRBD2,TRBJ2-2,once,TGTGCCAGCAGCAAGAGACTAGCGGGAGCGAACACCGGGGAGCTGTTTTTT,CASSKRLAGANTGELFF